What follows is one TCR beta chain and its context. These data come from a study of T cell changes during pregnancy in multiple sclerosis. Sequenced by immunoSEQ multiplex PCR; TCRdb stores in-frame clones only, minus some. The sample comprises tens of thousands of clones, approximately 94% of which are singletons, and under 0.85% rests with the top ten. The CDR3 runs 13 residues. The V gene's germline CDR1 is SGHRS and CDR2 YFSETQ. The germline V and J ends were trimmed by 4 bases and 10 bases, with 15 bases remaining between them. The rearrangement joins TRBV5-1 to TRBJ2-1; D perhaps matches TRBD1 (6 bases). This material consisted of peripheral blood, taken in the third trimester of pregnancy. The source of this sequence is a female donor with multiple sclerosis, enrolled in a pregnancy study. In DNA form, the CDR3 reads TGCGCCAGCAGCAACTTACAGGGAAACGAGCAGTTCTTC. Its protein is CASSNLQGNEQFF.